This TCR beta chain was obtained from a study of blood T cell repertoires in COVID-19. The assay was immunoSEQ multiplex PCR, and TCRdb's table has in-frame clones only and misses some. The profile shows 25,000 to 35,000 clones, about two thirds of them singletons. V shed 5 bases, J shed 1 base, and the junction held 2 bases outside the gene matches. The CDR3 consists of 15 residues. Germline assignment: CDR1 LGHNT and CDR2 FRNRAP. This clone was counted once. The source of this sequence is a human donor in a cohort sampled during active COVID-19. The chain employs TRBV12-5 and TRBJ2-2; 9 bases map to TRBD1. The sequenced sample consisted of peripheral blood. In DNA, the CDR3 is TGTGCTAGTGGTCTGGGACAGGGGAACACCGGGGAGCTGTTTTTT. Protein sequence: CASGLGQGNTGELFF.